These 17 T cell receptor beta chains originate from one sample sequenced in a study of blood T cell repertoires in COVID-19. This table comes from immunoSEQ multiplex PCR, and its TCRdb copy is limited to in-frame clones, with some not included. Found here are hundreds of thousands of clones, about 82% of them singletons; the top ten hold roughly 5.2%. Sample: peripheral blood. Source of these receptors: an elderly woman with COVID-19, enrolled during active disease.

The rearrangement uses TRBV28 and TRBJ1-1; TRBD1 is a possible D gene (6 bases). The CDR3 spans 16 residues. Germline V CDR1 and CDR2: MDHEN, SYDVKM. Between the trimmed V and J ends, which lost 0 bases and 4 bases, there was a span of 15 bases. CDR3 region: CASSLWARGGSTEAFF. CDR3 in DNA: TGTGCCAGCAGTTTATGGGCCCGAGGGGGAAGCACTGAAGCTTTCTTT.

The rearrangement uses TRBV29-1 and TRBJ2-3; D uncertain. Trimming cost V 7 bases and J 1 base, with 12 bases left between them. CDR1 is SQVTM and CDR2 is ANQGSEA in the germline V gene. The CDR3 totals 13 residues. The CDR3 region is CSAKPSGTDTQYF. The CDR3, as DNA: TGCAGCGCTAAGCCCTCCGGCACAGATACGCAGTATTTT.

The rearrangement uses TRBV28 and TRBJ2-2; no definite D call. Per germline, CDR1 MDHEN and CDR2 SYDVKM. V was cut by 2 bases and J by 9 bases, with 7 bases left in between. The CDR3 has 12 residues. The chain's CDR3 is CASSLQARELFF. CDR3 in DNA: TGTGCCAGCAGTTTACAGGCGCGGGAGCTGTTTTTT.

The rearrangement uses TRBV3-1 (or the pseudogene TRBV3-2) and TRBJ1-1, with a tentative D call TRBD1 (5 bases). With 2 bases removed from V and 1 base from J, the gap between germline ends came to 8 bases. The CDR3 has 14 residues. CDR1 LGHDT and CDR2 YNNKEL come from the germline V gene (reference sequence). The CDR3 sequence: CASSQQGQNTEAFF. The CDR3 DNA reads TGTGCCAGCAGCCAACAGGGTCAGAACACTGAAGCTTTCTTT.

The V gene is TRBV21-1, the J gene TRBJ2-7; the DNA was not used to check the table's D call, TRBD2. TRBV21-1 is labeled a pseudogene. The length of the CDR3 is 20 residues. CDR3 residues: CASSPPRTSGGPLLTYEQYV. For the CDR3, the DNA is TGTGCCAGCAGCCCTCCAAGGACTAGCGGGGGGCCTCTGCTGACCTACGAGCAGTACGTC.

The chain has TRBV7-2 and TRBJ2-2; a possible D gene is TRBD2 (5 bases). The CDR3 runs to 12 residues. V was pared by 10 bases and J by 7 bases, with 13 bases between. Germline lookup yields CDR1 SGHTA and CDR2 FQGNSA. The CDR3 spells CATGWAGGELFF. The CDR3 region has the DNA TGTGCCACAGGCTGGGCGGGCGGGGAGCTGTTTTTT.

To note about this clone: Likely a read error: the CDR3 ends without its conserved phenylalanine or tryptophan. This chain links TRBV29-1 with TRBJ1-2; D is undetermined. The V gene's germline CDR1 is SQVTM and CDR2 ANQGSEA. This CDR3 has 13 residues. The germline V and J ends were trimmed by 3 bases and 1 base, with 9 bases remaining between them. CDR3 protein: CSVDLENNYGYTL. CDR3 sequence (DNA): TGCAGCGTTGATTTGGAAAATAACTATGGCTACACCCTC.

The chain joins TRBV6-5 to TRBJ2-1; D remains unclear. There are 11 residues in the CDR3. Trimming left V 5 bases short and J 6 bases short, with 5 bases between. Per germline, CDR1 MNHEY and CDR2 SVGAGI. The CDR3 DNA is TGTGCCAGCAGTAACGGCAATGAGCAGTTCTTC. Residues: CASSNGNEQFF.

The chain's CDR3 is CASSHLAGNTGELFF. CDR3 DNA sequence: TGTGCCAGCAGCCACCTAGCGGGGAACACCGGGGAGCTGTTTTTT. The chain has TRBV3-1 (or the pseudogene TRBV3-2) and TRBJ2-2; 8 positions agree with TRBD2. The CDR3 covers 15 residues. The germline gives CDR1 LGHDT, CDR2 YNNKEL (reference sequence). V was pared by 3 bases and J by 1 base, with 1 base of the junction left unmatched.

This clone was found once. This chain links TRBV11-3 with TRBJ2-1, with 16 positions matching TRBD2. J was trimmed by 5 bases and V by 5 bases; bases with no gene match: 6. Germline CDR1 SGHNT, CDR2 YENEEA. CDR3 size: 17 residues. The CDR3 coding sequence is TGTGCCAGCAGCACCGGGACTAGCGGGGGGGGAAACAATGAGCAGTTCTTC. Amino acid sequence: CASSTGTSGGGNNEQFF.

This clone has only one observation. The rearrangement uses TRBV7-9 and TRBJ1-5, with 8 bases aligning to TRBD1. From germline, CDR1 is SEHNR and CDR2 FQNEAQ (reference sequence). The V segment lost 6 bases and the J segment 4 bases; nucleotides outside the gene matches: 5. The CDR3 extends over 14 amino acids. The CDR3 reads CASSEDRVNQPQHF. The CDR3 region has the DNA TGTGCCAGCAGTGAGGACAGGGTAAATCAGCCCCAGCATTTT.

V is TRBV6-6 and J is TRBJ2-7, with a weak D call TRBD1 (6 bases). The CDR3 consists of 13 residues. Germline values: CDR1 MNHNY, CDR2 SVGAGI (reference sequence). V was trimmed by 6 bases and J by 5 bases, leaving 14 bases between them. DNA for the CDR3: TGTGCCAGCAGGGACACAGGGAGCCACGAGCAGTACGTC. This sequence encodes CASRDTGSHEQYV.

This rearrangement joins TRBV23-1 to TRBJ2-7; 7 nucleotides agree with TRBD1. TRBV23-1 falls under the ORF class, with uncertain function. The CDR3 is made up of 17 amino acids. The trim removed 2 bases at V and 3 bases at J, leaving 13 bases unmatched. CDR3 sequence (DNA): TGCGCCAGCAGTCAAGGGGTTAACAGGGGTTACCGCTACGAGCAGTACTTC. Its protein product is CASSQGVNRGYRYEQYF.

The CDR3 DNA is TGTGCCAGCTCACCGCCCGGGACAGGAAATCAGCCCCAGCATTTT. It codes for CASSPPGTGNQPQHF. V gene TRBV18 combines with J gene TRBJ1-5, with 8 nucleotides matching TRBD1. The V gene end was trimmed by 3 bases and the J gene end by 4 bases; junction bases not matched to a gene: 5. The CDR3 length is 15 residues. Germline V gives CDR1 KGHSH, CDR2 LQKENI.

The chain links TRBV5-1 to TRBJ2-7, with D possibly TRBD1 on 6 matching bases. The CDR3 is 14 residues long. Trimming removed 4 bases from V and 5 bases from J, with 16 bases in between. The germline CDR1 and CDR2 sequences are SGHRS and YFSETQ. CDR3 bases: TGCGCCAGCAGCATGGCCGGACAGACAAACGAGCAGTACTTC. This encodes CASSMAGQTNEQYF.

The CDR3 here is CASSPTGLSNQPQHF. CDR3 nucleotides: TGCGCCAGCAGCCCGACAGGCCTTAGCAATCAGCCCCAGCATTTT. The gene calls are TRBV5-1 and TRBJ1-5, with D tentatively TRBD1 (6 bases). This CDR3 has 15 amino acids. The V gene lost 4 bases and the J gene lost 0 bases, with 11 bases spanning the gap. Per the germline V gene, CDR1 is SGHRS and CDR2 is YFSETQ.

The genes are TRBV28 and TRBJ2-7; 16 nucleotides line up with TRBD2. The CDR3 loop spans 17 amino acids. V gave up 5 bases and J gave up 3 bases; unmatched junction bases: 7. Germline V lookup: CDR1 MDHEN, CDR2 SYDVKM. The CDR3 loop is CASSPGGLAGGLYEQYF. DNA for the CDR3: TGTGCCAGCAGTCCAGGGGGACTAGCGGGGGGGCTCTACGAGCAGTACTTC. Full variable domain (outside the CDR3, taken from reference TRBV28 and TRBJ2-7): DVKVTQSSRYLVKRTGEKVFLECVQDMDHENMFWYRQDPGLGLRLIYFSYDVKMKEKGDIPEGYSVSREKKERFSLILESASTNQTSMYLCASSPGGLAGGLYEQYFGPGTRLTVT.